The 5 T cell receptor beta chains below were found in one sample sequenced in a study of tumor-infiltrating lymphocytes in localized non-small cell lung cancer. Sequencing was performed with immunoSEQ multiplex PCR; in TCRdb, only in-frame clones are kept and a portion is missing. This sample carries tens of thousands of clones, around 73% of them seen once, and the ten largest clones take around 6.3%. The sample comprised lung tumor tissue. These receptors all stem from a human donor with non-small cell lung cancer.

The chain combines TRBV5-4 with TRBJ1-2; 10 bases are shared with TRBD1. The CDR3 is made up of 13 amino acids. The V gene end was trimmed by 5 bases and the J gene end by 6 bases; junction bases not matched to a gene: 4. Germline assignment: CDR1 SGHNT and CDR2 YYREEE (reference sequence). The CDR3 loop is CASRPGTGDGYTF. In DNA, the CDR3 is TGTGCCAGCAGACCTGGGACAGGGGATGGCTACACCTTC.

The chain is built from TRBV18 and TRBJ1-6; D unclear. Trimming removed 6 bases from V and 10 bases from J, with 22 bases in between. Germline V gives CDR1 KGHSH, CDR2 LQKENI. The CDR3 loop spans 16 amino acids. CDR3 sequence reads: CASSENPVDGRSPLHF. CDR3 sequence (DNA): TGTGCCAGCTCTGAGAATCCGGTGGACGGTAGATCACCCCTCCACTTT.

This clone was counted a single time. The J gene is TRBJ2-3, the V gene TRBV7-2; no reliable D call. This CDR3 region has 13 residues. CDR1 and CDR2 from the germline V gene are SGHTA and FQGNSA. Trimming shortened V by 5 bases and J by 4 bases, and 10 bases separated the two germline ends. The CDR3: CASSVGPPDTQYF. The CDR3 DNA reads as TGTGCCAGCAGCGTAGGGCCGCCAGATACGCAGTATTTT.

V and J are TRBV5-1 and TRBJ2-2; 14 nucleotides match TRBD2. V lost 4 bases to trimming and J lost 3 bases; unmatched junction nucleotides: 5. The CDR3 contains 17 residues. Germline CDR1 SGHRS, CDR2 YFSETQ. The CDR3 is CASSPGLAGGYTGELFF. The CDR3, as DNA: TGCGCCAGCAGCCCCGGACTAGCGGGGGGATACACCGGGGAGCTGTTTTTT.

This clone has only a few counts. The V call is TRBV18, the J call TRBJ1-1; the match to TRBD1 covers 7 bases. The J segment lost 4 bases and the V segment lost 2 bases, leaving 1 base of the junction unmatched. The germline V gene encodes CDR1 KGHSH and CDR2 LQKENI. The CDR3 contains 13 residues. The CDR3 sequence: CASSPDRATEAFF. In DNA, the CDR3 is TGTGCCAGCTCACCAGACAGGGCCACTGAAGCTTTCTTT.